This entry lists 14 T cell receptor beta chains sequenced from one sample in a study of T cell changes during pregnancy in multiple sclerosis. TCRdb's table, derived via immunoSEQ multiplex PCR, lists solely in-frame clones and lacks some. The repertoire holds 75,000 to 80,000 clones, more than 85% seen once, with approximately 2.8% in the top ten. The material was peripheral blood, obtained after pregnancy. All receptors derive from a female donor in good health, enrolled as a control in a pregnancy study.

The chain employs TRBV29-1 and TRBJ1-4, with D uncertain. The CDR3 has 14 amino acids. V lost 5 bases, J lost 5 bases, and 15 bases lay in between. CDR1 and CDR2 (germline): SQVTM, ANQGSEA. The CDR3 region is CSVRIRAGNEKLFF. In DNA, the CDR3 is TGCAGCGTTCGGATCCGGGCGGGGAATGAAAAACTGTTTTTT.

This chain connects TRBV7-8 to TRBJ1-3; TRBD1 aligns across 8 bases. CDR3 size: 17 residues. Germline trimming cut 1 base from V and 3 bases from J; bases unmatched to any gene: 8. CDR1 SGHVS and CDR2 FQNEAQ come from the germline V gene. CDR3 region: CASSLVTGAFLGNTIYF. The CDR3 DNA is TGTGCCAGCAGCTTAGTGACAGGGGCTTTCCTTGGAAACACCATATATTTT.

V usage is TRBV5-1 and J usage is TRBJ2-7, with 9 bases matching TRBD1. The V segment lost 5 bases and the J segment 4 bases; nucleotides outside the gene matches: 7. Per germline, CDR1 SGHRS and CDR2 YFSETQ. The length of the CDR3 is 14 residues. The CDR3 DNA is TGCGCCAGCAGAGCGACAGGGGGTAGTTACGAGCAGTACTTC. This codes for CASRATGGSYEQYF.

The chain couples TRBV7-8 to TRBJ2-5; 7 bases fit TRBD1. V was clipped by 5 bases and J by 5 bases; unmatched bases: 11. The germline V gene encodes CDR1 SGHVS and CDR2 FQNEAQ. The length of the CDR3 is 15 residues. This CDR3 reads CASSPRDRRGETQYF. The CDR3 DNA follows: TGTGCCAGCAGCCCCCGGGACAGAAGGGGGGAGACCCAGTACTTC.

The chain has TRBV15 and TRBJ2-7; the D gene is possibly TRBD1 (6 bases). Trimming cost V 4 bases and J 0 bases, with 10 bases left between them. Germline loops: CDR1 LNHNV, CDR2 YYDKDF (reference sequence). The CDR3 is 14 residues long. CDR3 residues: CATSNRESSYEQYF. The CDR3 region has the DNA TGTGCCACCAGCAACAGGGAATCCTCCTACGAGCAGTACTTC.

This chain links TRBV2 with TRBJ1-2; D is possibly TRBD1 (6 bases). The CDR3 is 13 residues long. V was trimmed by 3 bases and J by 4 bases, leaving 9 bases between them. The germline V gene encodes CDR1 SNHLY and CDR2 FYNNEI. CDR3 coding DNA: TGTGCCAGCAGTGATGAGGGGGTCTATGGCTACACCTTC. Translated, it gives CASSDEGVYGYTF.

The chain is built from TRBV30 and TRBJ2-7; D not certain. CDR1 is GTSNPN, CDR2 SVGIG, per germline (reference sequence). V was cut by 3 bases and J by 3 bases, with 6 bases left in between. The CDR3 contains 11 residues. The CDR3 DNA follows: TGTGCCTGGAGCCGCGGCTACGAGCAGTACTTC. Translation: CAWSRGYEQYF.

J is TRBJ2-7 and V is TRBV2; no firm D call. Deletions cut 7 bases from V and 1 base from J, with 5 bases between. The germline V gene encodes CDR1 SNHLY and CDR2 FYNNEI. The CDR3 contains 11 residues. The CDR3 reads CASTFSYEQYF. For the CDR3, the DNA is TGTGCCAGCACGTTTTCCTACGAGCAGTACTTC.

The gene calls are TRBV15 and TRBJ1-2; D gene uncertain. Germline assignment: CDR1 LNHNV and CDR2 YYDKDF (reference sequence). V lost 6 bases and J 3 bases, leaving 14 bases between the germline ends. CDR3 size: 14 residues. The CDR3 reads CATSIGGEDYGYTF. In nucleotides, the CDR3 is TGTGCCACCAGTATAGGCGGGGAGGACTATGGCTACACCTTC.

The CDR3 is CASSLERSQPQHF. DNA for the CDR3: TGTGCCAGCAGCTTGGAGAGAAGTCAGCCCCAGCATTTT. V is TRBV5-5 and J is TRBJ1-5; D uncertain. The germline CDR1 and CDR2 sequences are SGHKS and YYEKEE (reference sequence). V lost 0 bases, J lost 6 bases, and 7 bases lay in between. This CDR3 comprises 13 residues. Combining the CDR3 with reference TRBV5-5 and TRBJ1-5 gives the whole variable domain DAGVTQSPTHLIKTRGQQVTLRCSPISGHKSVSWYQQVLGQGPQFIFQYYEKEERGRGNFPDRFSARQFPNYSSELNVNALLLGDSALYLCASSLERSQPQHFGDGTRLSIL.

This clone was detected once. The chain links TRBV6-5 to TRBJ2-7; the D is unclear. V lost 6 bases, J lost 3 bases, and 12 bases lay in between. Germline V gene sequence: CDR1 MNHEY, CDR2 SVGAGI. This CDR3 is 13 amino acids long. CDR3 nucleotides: TGTGCCAGCAGCTTCAAGCCGAACTACGAGCAGTACTTC. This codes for CASSFKPNYEQYF.

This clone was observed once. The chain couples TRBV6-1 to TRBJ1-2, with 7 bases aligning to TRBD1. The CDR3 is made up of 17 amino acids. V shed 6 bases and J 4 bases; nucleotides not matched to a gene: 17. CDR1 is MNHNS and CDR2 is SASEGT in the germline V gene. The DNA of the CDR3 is TGTGCCAGCAGGGAAAGGTCCCGGACAGGTTCCCTCTATGGCTACACCTTC. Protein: CASRERSRTGSLYGYTF.

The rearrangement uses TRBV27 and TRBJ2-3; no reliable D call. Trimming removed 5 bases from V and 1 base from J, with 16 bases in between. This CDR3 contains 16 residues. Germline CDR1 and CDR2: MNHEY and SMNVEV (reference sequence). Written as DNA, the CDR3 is TGTGCCAGCAGTCACGGCCTAACTAAGGGCACAGATACGCAGTATTTT. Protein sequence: CASSHGLTKGTDTQYF.

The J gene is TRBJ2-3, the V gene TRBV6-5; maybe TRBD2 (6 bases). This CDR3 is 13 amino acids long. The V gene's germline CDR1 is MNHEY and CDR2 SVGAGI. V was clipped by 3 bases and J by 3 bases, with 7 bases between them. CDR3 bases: TGTGCCAGCAGTTATCGGGGGACAGATACGCAGTATTTT. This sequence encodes CASSYRGTDTQYF.